This T cell receptor beta chain emerged from a study of blood T cell repertoires in COVID-19. J lost 4 bases, V lost 6 bases, and 8 bases had no gene match. The CDR3 totals 15 residues. Looked up from germline, CDR1 is LNHDA and CDR2 is SQIVND (reference sequence). Assay: immunoSEQ multiplex PCR; the TCRdb copy retains only in-frame clones and omits some. The table lists 150,000 to 200,000 clones, about 80% of them singletons. This clone was observed a handful of times. Sequenced input: peripheral blood. This clonotype was obtained from a man between 60 and 70 years old with acute or convalescent COVID-19. The chain is built from TRBV19 and TRBJ2-1; 8 bases are a match to TRBD2. The CDR3 coding sequence is TGTGCCAGTAGGCCCCGGGGGGGGGTTTACAATGAGCAGTTCTTC. Translation gives CASRPRGGVYNEQFF. Full variable domain (missing parts from reference TRBV19 and TRBJ2-1): DGGITQSPKYLFRKEGQNVTLSCEQNLNHDAMYWYRQDPGQGLRLIYYSQIVNDFQKGDIAEGYSVSREKKESFPLTVTSAQKNPTAFYLCASRPRGGVYNEQFFGPGTRLTVL.